The entry that follows covers one T cell receptor beta chain sequence. The sample holds a few counts of this clonotype. This receptor's antigen is unknown. No base-level quality is on record; no much larger clone is a single base apart. The sample originates from a study of T-cell reconstitution after alpha-beta-depleted transplantation in children listed by TCRdb under 2016. Context from the whole study: Using TCR repertoire profiling, the study followed T-cell immune reconstitution in a quantitative way in children after TCRalphabeta/CD19-depleted allogeneic hematopoietic cell transplantation. What the work shows at the level of the full study, not this receptor alone: The apparently early recovery of alphabetaT-cell counts about two months after transplant reportedly depended on only several hundred rapidly expanded clones that came from non-depleted graft cells. Over subsequent months, a decline in hyperexpanded clone frequencies was noted, and after one year, T-cell counts and TCRbeta diversity were mostly ascribed to newly produced T cells. In some patients, the high TCRbeta diversity seen at day 60 was put down to recipient T cells and intrathymic progenitors that had survived conditioning.

The germline V gene encodes CDR1 SGHKS and CDR2 YYEKEE (reference sequence). Cut back by 2 bases and 0 bases, the V and J ends lie 13 bases apart. The CDR3 starts with the cysteine, ends with the phenylalanine, and has 16 residues. Only CDR3 DNA remains: 48 bases, in frame from the first base. What the treatment or condition label conveys for this sample: allogeneic hematopoietic cell transplantation with graft depleted of TCRalphabeta T cells and CD19 B cells. Transplant recipients were children who received TCRalphabeta/CD19-depleted allogeneic hematopoietic cell grafts. The library was prepared using PCR. Sequencing was performed on an Illumina HiSeq 2500. To normalize quantification of the TCRbeta repertoire, the TCR libraries were built with molecular barcoding that relied on unique molecular identifiers. TCRdb trimmed public reads at Q25 via fastp, called clones via MiXCR and kept in-frame beta chains. When rows share a CDR3 protein, they turn into one entry using the most common DNA and genes. The sample contains some 830,000 distinct CDR3 sequences, about 15% of them found a single time. Under 6% of the sample lies in the top ten.

The chain uses TRBV5-5 and TRBJ2-3; no D gene is confidently identified. Sequenced material: PBMCs, mostly from graft donor cells, taken 360 days after TCRalphabeta/CD19-depleted stem cell transplant. This sequence originates from a male patient under 18 who had a stem cell transplant for acute lymphoblastic leukemia, so the T cells may come from the graft donor. Read as DNA, the sequence is TGTGCCAGCAGCTTCGGATCCTACCCTAGCACAGATACGCAGTATTTT. This sequence encodes CASSFGSYPSTDTQYF.